These 32 T cell receptor beta chains originate from one sample sequenced in a study of human T cells and chemical hapten exposure. TCRdb passed the RACE reads through MiXCR, listing each CDR3 protein once. The data contain 90,000 to 140,000 distinct CDR3 sequences, around 34% of them singletons. Sample time point: patch test 3, about 24 weeks after DPC sensitization. Regarding treatment: therapeutic diphenylcyclopropenone sensitization with weekly scalp DPC. The sample consisted of whole blood, taken in connection with sensitization to the hapten diphenylcyclopropenone (DPC). These receptors were obtained from a man aged 40-50 years with alopecia areata. Some clones in this sample may be carry-over from other donors' samples.

The chain has TRBV20-1 and TRBJ2-3; 9 nucleotides line up with TRBD2. The germline V gene encodes CDR1 DFQATT and CDR2 SNEGSKA (reference sequence). V shed 3 bases and J 6 bases; nucleotides not matched to a gene: 7. The CDR3 has 14 amino acids. The chain's CDR3 is CSASWREGHDTQYF. The CDR3, as DNA: TGCAGTGCTAGTTGGCGGGAGGGCCATGATACGCAGTATTTT.

This clonotype was found once. V and J are TRBV7-8 and TRBJ2-7; D not resolved. The CDR3 sequence is 14 residues long. Trimming removed 4 bases from V and 6 bases from J, with 16 bases in between. Germline V gives CDR1 SGHVS, CDR2 FQNEAQ. The CDR3 sequence: CASSSERFSGEQYV. The CDR3 region has the DNA TGTGCCAGCAGCTCTGAGCGCTTTAGTGGCGAGCAGTACGTC.

This clonotype was seen a handful of times. The rearrangement uses TRBV5-1 and TRBJ2-1; unclear D gene. The CDR3 loop spans 14 amino acids. Per the germline V gene, CDR1 is SGHRS and CDR2 is YFSETQ. The V gene lost 0 bases and the J gene lost 14 bases, with 18 bases spanning the gap. This CDR3 reads CASSLASVADLEFF. CDR3 sequence (DNA): TGCGCCAGCAGCTTGGCTTCGGTAGCTGACTTGGAGTTCTTC.

This clonotype turned up a few times. The chain combines TRBV29-1 with TRBJ1-1; D is possibly TRBD1 (6 bases). V was cut by 0 bases and J by 1 base, with 15 bases left in between. From germline, CDR1 is SQVTM and CDR2 ANQGSEA. The CDR3 contains 16 residues. CDR3: CSVEDQAGAQNTEAFF. The CDR3 DNA sequence: TGCAGCGTTGAAGATCAGGCAGGGGCCCAGAACACTGAAGCTTTCTTT.

The chain links TRBV5-6 to TRBJ1-1; 7 nucleotides match TRBD1. The CDR3 totals 14 residues. The J segment lost 5 bases and the V segment lost 7 bases, leaving 11 bases of the junction unmatched. The germline gives CDR1 SGHDT, CDR2 YYEEEE. The CDR3 loop reads CASASGGRITEAFF. CDR3 DNA sequence: TGTGCCAGCGCGTCAGGGGGGCGTATAACTGAAGCTTTCTTT. Together with reference TRBV5-6 and TRBJ1-1, the CDR3 gives the full variable domain: DAGVTQSPTHLIKTRGQQVTLRCSPKSGHDTVSWYQQALGQGPQFIFQYYEEEERQRGNFPDRFSGHQFPNYSSELNVNALLLGDSALYLCASASGGRITEAFFGQGTRLTVV.

The table lists this clonotype with a few counts. CDR3 sequence (DNA): TGTGCCAGCAGCTTAGGCCGGGGATCAAATCAGCCCCAGCATTTT. It specifies CASSLGRGSNQPQHF. The chain carries TRBV7-2 and TRBJ1-5, with D unresolved. The CDR3 contains 15 residues. V lost 1 base, J lost 4 bases, and 11 bases lay in between. Germline V gene data show CDR1 as SGHTA and CDR2 as FQGNSA. The complete variable domain, with remaining parts taken from reference TRBV7-2 and TRBJ1-5, reads GAGVSQSPSNKVTEKGKDVELRCDPISGHTALYWYRQSLGQGLEFLIYFQGNSAPDKSGLPSDRFSAERTGGSVSTLTIQRTQQEDSAVYLCASSLGRGSNQPQHFGDGTRLSIL.

The chain links TRBV9 to TRBJ2-1; D is unclear. Germline values: CDR1 SGDLS, CDR2 YYNGEE. CDR3 size: 16 residues. V shed 0 bases and J shed 3 bases, with 13 bases lying between them. The CDR3 DNA is TGTGCCAGCAGCGTAGAGGGCTCGATCATCTACAATGAGCAGTTCTTC. Its translation is CASSVEGSIIYNEQFF.

This clonotype was observed a few times. The chain is built from TRBV7-2 and TRBJ2-3; D unresolved. The CDR3 has 13 amino acids. Trimming took 6 bases from V and 4 from J, leaving 11 bases between them. Germline values: CDR1 SGHTA, CDR2 FQGNSA. For the CDR3, the DNA is TGTGCCAGCAGGCAACTGGCCTCAGATACGCAGTATTTT. This translates into CASRQLASDTQYF.

This chain links TRBV7-6 with TRBJ2-3; 9 bases line up with TRBD2. Germline trimming cut 4 bases from V and 1 base from J; bases unmatched to any gene: 3. CDR1 SGHVS and CDR2 FNYEAQ come from the germline V gene. This CDR3 has 15 residues. The chain's CDR3 is CASSSRLAGTDTQYF. The CDR3 nucleotides read TGTGCCAGCAGCTCTCGACTAGCGGGCACAGATACGCAGTATTTT.

The V and J genes are TRBV6-1 and TRBJ2-7; 10 bases are shared with TRBD1. V was clipped by 1 base and J by 0 bases; unmatched bases: 0. Looked up from germline, CDR1 is MNHNS and CDR2 is SASEGT. The CDR3 runs to 15 residues. The CDR3 loop reads CASSEGTGGSYEQYV. The CDR3 coding sequence is TGTGCCAGCAGTGAAGGGACAGGGGGCTCCTACGAGCAGTACGTC.

The V call is TRBV27, the J call TRBJ1-6; tentatively, D is TRBD1 (5 bases). Trimming left V 5 bases short and J 9 bases short, with 11 bases between. CDR3 length: 13 residues. CDR1 is MNHEY, CDR2 SMNVEV, per germline (reference sequence). DNA for the CDR3: TGTGCCAGCAGTCCCTCGACAGTTTCACCCCTCCACTTT. Translated: CASSPSTVSPLHF.

Points on this clonotype: Its ends do not fully match the called genes, so a read error is possible. The chain links TRBV6-2 or TRBV6-3 to TRBJ1-3; unclear D gene. CDR1 and CDR2 from the germline V gene are MNHEY and SVGEGT. The CDR3 is 12 amino acids. This CDR3 is CASAFPGTTIYF. The CDR3, as DNA: TGTGCCAGCGCCTTCCCCGGAACCACCATATATTTT.

The chain uses TRBV4-1 and TRBJ2-1; 9 bases are a match to TRBD2. There are 18 residues in the CDR3. Germline loops: CDR1 MGHRA, CDR2 YSYEKL. Germline trimming cut 1 base from V and 3 bases from J; bases unmatched to any gene: 10. CDR3 DNA sequence: TGCGCCAGCAGCCAAGTTTTTATAGCGGGAGCTAACTACAATGAGCAGTTCTTC. It codes for CASSQVFIAGANYNEQFF.

The chain employs TRBV4-2 and TRBJ1-5; D remains unclear. V lost 1 base and J lost 5, with 6 bases in between. There are 13 residues in the CDR3. CDR1 is LGHNA, CDR2 YNFKEQ, per germline. CDR3 residues: CASSQVEDQPQHF. As DNA, the CDR3 is TGTGCCAGCAGCCAAGTTGAGGATCAGCCCCAGCATTTT.

The chain has TRBV2 and TRBJ2-5; 12 bases align to TRBD2. Trimming cost V 8 bases and J 4 bases; bases outside gene matches: 5. Germline V gene data show CDR1 as SNHLY and CDR2 as FYNNEI. CDR3 length: 14 amino acids. CDR3 loop: CASGRLAGVETQYF. The CDR3 coding sequence is TGTGCCAGCGGAAGACTAGCGGGAGTAGAGACCCAGTACTTC.

The chain has TRBV28 and TRBJ2-3, with TRBD1 identical over 8 bases. TRBJ1-5 explains the end of the DNA better; the J call may be wrong. Per germline, CDR1 MDHEN and CDR2 SYDVKM. The CDR3 length is 14 residues. DNA of the CDR3: TGTGCCAGCGCCACAGGGGGTCACACAGATACGCAGCATTTT. Translated, it gives CASATGGHTDTQHF.

The gene calls are TRBV27 and TRBJ2-3; D possibly corresponds to TRBD2 (7 bases). This CDR3 contains 15 residues. The V gene's germline CDR1 is MNHEY and CDR2 SMNVEV (reference sequence). The ends were cut back, 1 base at V and 2 bases at J, with 10 bases in the middle. The CDR3 sequence: CASSLYGGLTDTQYF. In nucleotides, the CDR3 is TGTGCCAGCAGTTTATACGGGGGGCTCACAGATACGCAGTATTTT.

The chain joins TRBV7-2 to TRBJ2-1; 7 bases align to TRBD2. The CDR3 spans 15 residues. Trimming cost V 4 bases and J 4 bases; bases outside gene matches: 7. The germline V gene has CDR1 SGHTA and CDR2 FQGNSA. CDR3 sequence (DNA): TGTGCCAGCAGCTCTTTTGGGGGAGGGTACAATGAGCAGTTCTTC. Amino acid sequence: CASSSFGGGYNEQFF.

The chain links TRBV29-1 to TRBJ1-1; a possible D gene is TRBD1 (5 bases). The germline V gene encodes CDR1 SQVTM and CDR2 ANQGSEA. CDR3 length: 13 amino acids. V dropped 7 bases and J dropped 1 base, with 13 bases sitting between them. The CDR3 spells CSAYVTGNTEAFF. The CDR3 DNA reads as TGCAGCGCCTACGTCACAGGGAACACTGAAGCTTTCTTT.

The chain uses TRBV20-1 and TRBJ2-7; D not resolved. The CDR3 has 14 amino acids. The germline CDR1 and CDR2 sequences are DFQATT and SNEGSKA (reference sequence). Trimming removed 1 base at V and 0 bases at J, with 10 bases between. Here the CDR3 DNA reads TGCAGTGCTAGAGGGATACTAAGCTCCTACGAGCAGTACTTC. Its protein is CSARGILSSYEQYF.

The V and J genes are TRBV5-1 and TRBJ1-2; the D gene is possibly TRBD1 (5 bases). This CDR3 has 14 residues. V was trimmed by 6 bases and J by 2 bases, leaving 14 bases between them. CDR1 is SGHRS, CDR2 YFSETQ, per germline. The CDR3 DNA is TGCGCCAGCACTGAGGAGGGGAGGAACTATGGCTACACCTTC. Residues: CASTEEGRNYGYTF.

The chain carries TRBV28 and TRBJ2-3; D is unresolved. V shed 3 bases and J shed 2 bases, with 12 bases lying between them. CDR3 length: 15 residues. Germline lookup yields CDR1 MDHEN and CDR2 SYDVKM. The CDR3 sequence: CASSFLPAVTDTQYF. CDR3 bases: TGTGCCAGCAGTTTCCTCCCGGCGGTCACAGATACGCAGTATTTT.

The chain is built from TRBV28 and TRBJ1-5; D is undetermined. Deletions cut 5 bases from V and 5 bases from J, with 7 bases between. CDR3 length equals 12 residues. Germline CDR1 reads MDHEN; CDR2 reads SYDVKM. The CDR3 coding sequence is TGTGCCAGCAGTGCGCCCCATCAGCCCCAGCATTTT. Encoded protein: CASSAPHQPQHF. Full variable domain (rest looked up from reference TRBV28 and TRBJ1-5): DVKVTQSSRYLVKRTGEKVFLECVQDMDHENMFWYRQDPGLGLRLIYFSYDVKMKEKGDIPEGYSVSREKKERFSLILESASTNQTSMYLCASSAPHQPQHFGDGTRLSIL.

This clonotype was counted a single time. V is TRBV20-1 and J is TRBJ2-5, with D tentatively TRBD2 (6 bases). Per germline, CDR1 DFQATT and CDR2 SNEGSKA (reference sequence). CDR3 length equals 13 residues. Trimming took off 4 bases at V and 5 bases at J, with 14 bases between the two ends. CDR3 residues: CSATGAGWETQYF. The CDR3 DNA sequence: TGCAGTGCTACTGGCGCGGGATGGGAGACCCAGTACTTC.

The table lists this clonotype with a few counts. J is TRBJ2-3 and V is TRBV4-3; weak D call: TRBD1 (5 bases). CDR3 length equals 14 residues. Germline V gene lookup returns CDR1 LGHNA and CDR2 YSLEER. V was pared by 0 bases and J by 7 bases, with 11 bases between. The CDR3 region has the DNA TGCGCCAGCAGCCAAGATCAGGACACTTATACGCAGTATTTT. This sequence encodes CASSQDQDTYTQYF.

The chain carries TRBV4-2 and TRBJ1-5; TRBD1 matches at 7 bases. Germline V gene sequence: CDR1 LGHNA, CDR2 YNFKEQ. With V trimmed by 0 bases and J by 4 bases, 6 bases remained unmatched. The length of the CDR3 is 16 residues. This CDR3 reads CASSQEATGMNQPQHF. The DNA of the CDR3 is TGTGCCAGCAGCCAAGAGGCGACAGGGATGAATCAGCCCCAGCATTTT.

The chain uses TRBV20-1 and TRBJ2-3; D is perhaps TRBD1 or TRBD2 (5 bases each). CDR1 DFQATT and CDR2 SNEGSKA come from the germline V gene (reference sequence). V lost 3 bases and J 3 bases, leaving 13 bases between the germline ends. The CDR3 is 14 residues long. CDR3 nucleotide sequence: TGCAGTGCTAGTAGGGGAGCAGGGACAGATACGCAGTATTTT. This encodes CSASRGAGTDTQYF.

Comments on this clonotype: No conserved phenylalanine or tryptophan ends this CDR3, so it is likely a read error. The rearrangement uses TRBV4-2 and TRBJ1-5; TRBD1 might be the D (5 bases). CDR3 length equals 14 residues. Germline V lookup: CDR1 LGHNA, CDR2 YNFKEQ. V lost 0 bases, J lost 7 bases, and 10 bases lay in between. DNA for the CDR3: TGTGCCAGCAGCCAAGATCATCAGGGACAGCCCCAGCATCTT. It codes for CASSQDHQGQPQHL.

This clonotype was seen ten or more times. The chain employs TRBV29-1 and TRBJ2-3, with a tentative D call TRBD1 (7 bases). V gave up 6 bases and J gave up 0 bases, with 16 bases separating them. Germline CDR1 SQVTM, CDR2 ANQGSEA. There are 15 residues in the CDR3. DNA of the CDR3: TGCAGCGTCGCGGGACAGTCCAGGAGCACAGATACGCAGTATTTT. Protein: CSVAGQSRSTDTQYF.

The chain links TRBV6-5 to TRBJ2-3, with 8 bases identical to TRBD1. Germline assignment: CDR1 MNHEY and CDR2 SVGAGI. V dropped 6 bases and J dropped 4; count of bases not matched to a gene: 9. The CDR3 length is 15 residues. The CDR3 coding sequence is TGTGCCAGCAGGGACGGACAGGGTGGGTCAGATACGCAGTATTTT. This translates into CASRDGQGGSDTQYF.

The chain has TRBV29-1 and TRBJ2-3, with 7 bases matching TRBD2. The CDR3 is 15 amino acids. With V trimmed by 5 bases and J by 3 bases, 11 bases remained unmatched. The germline gives CDR1 SQVTM, CDR2 ANQGSEA. The CDR3 nucleotides read TGCAGCGTTTACGGGGGTCGGGGGGAGACAGATACGCAGTATTTT. It specifies CSVYGGRGETDTQYF.

This clonotype has only one observation. This rearrangement joins TRBV6-6 to TRBJ1-4; D remains unclear. Trimming removed 2 bases at V and 6 bases at J, with 7 bases between. Germline loops: CDR1 MNHNY, CDR2 SVGAGI (reference sequence). There are 13 residues in the CDR3. The CDR3 spells CASSYPDDEKLFF. The DNA of the CDR3 is TGTGCCAGCAGTTACCCGGACGATGAAAAACTGTTTTTT.